Listed below are T cell receptor beta chains from one sample, sequenced in a study of cytomegalovirus exposure and HLA in healthy donors. Sequenced by immunoSEQ multiplex PCR; TCRdb stores in-frame clones only, minus some. The sample includes 68,000 or so clones, 70% to 90% of them seen just once. Sequenced sample: PBMCs. These receptors all stem from a human donor in good health. Both conserved end residues are part of each CDR3. A D gene is named only where the DNA matches it firmly. Not all rows give a size; the values are once, few, many and, for expanded clones, a class.

cdr3_nt | cdr3_aa | v_call | cdr3_length | d_call | j_call | clone_size
TGTGCCAGTAATCAGGCCTTTGACCTTAATCAGCCCCAGCATTTT | CASNQAFDLNQPQHF | TRBV19 | 15 | NA | TRBJ1-5 | NA
TGTGCCAGCAGCAACAGGTTCGGGGGAGGTGGTGAAAAACTGTTTTTT | CASSNRFGGGGEKLFF | TRBV7-2 | 16 | NA | TRBJ1-4 | NA
TGTGCCAGCAGCCAACAGGGTTCCTACGAGCAGTACTTC | CASSQQGSYEQYF | TRBV11-3 | 13 | NA | TRBJ2-7 | NA
TGTGCCAGCAGCTTAACTAGCGGGGAAAACAATGAGCAGTTCTTC | CASSLTSGENNEQFF | TRBV7-6 | 15 | TRBD2 | TRBJ2-1 | NA
TGTGCCAGTAGTACCCCCCTGGGGCTAGATGGCTACACCTTC | CASSTPLGLDGYTF | TRBV19 | 14 | NA | TRBJ1-2 | once
TGTGCCAGCAGTCCCCGACAGGCCGACCAGCCCCAGCATTTT | CASSPRQADQPQHF | TRBV6-5 | 14 | NA | TRBJ1-5 | NA
TGTGCCAGCAGACCTGGACACACCAATTCACCCCTCCACTTT | CASRPGHTNSPLHF | TRBV7-8 | 14 | NA | TRBJ1-6 | NA
TGCGCCAGCAGGGCATCAGGGTCTGGGGCCAACGTCCTGACTTTC | CASRASGSGANVLTF | TRBV10-2 | 15 | NA | TRBJ2-6 | NA
TGTGCCAGCACCGCCTGGACCTCCGGGGACACAGATACGCAGTATTTT | CASTAWTSGDTDTQYF | TRBV21-1 | 16 | NA | TRBJ2-3 | NA
TGTGCCAGCAGCAAACGGACTAGCGGAGGCACAGATACGCAGTATTTT | CASSKRTSGGTDTQYF | TRBV9 | 16 | TRBD2 | TRBJ2-3 | once
TGTGCCAGCTCCAAAACAGAGAATGGAAACACCATATATTTT | CASSKTENGNTIYF | TRBV18 | 14 | NA | TRBJ1-3 | NA
TGTGCCAGCAGTGTTCTATTCGGGGGCACTGAAGCTTTCTTT | CASSVLFGGTEAFF | TRBV2 | 14 | NA | TRBJ1-1 | NA
TGTGCCAGCGACAGGGGAGGCTATGGCTACACCTTC | CASDRGGYGYTF | TRBV11-2 | 12 | TRBD1 | TRBJ1-2 | NA
TGCGCCAGCAGCATAGTGGAGGAGACCCAGTACTTC | CASSIVEETQYF | TRBV5-1 | 12 | NA | TRBJ2-5 | NA
TGTGCCAGCAGTTCCGGACAGTTAGAGACCCAGTACTTC | CASSSGQLETQYF | TRBV27 | 13 | NA | TRBJ2-5 | NA
TGTGCCAGCAAACTACGGCAGCTCGCCTACGAGCAGTACTTC | CASKLRQLAYEQYF | TRBV7-2 | 14 | NA | TRBJ2-7 | NA
TGTGCCAGCAGCGTAGTTGACAGCACGAACACCGGGGAGCTGTTTTTT | CASSVVDSTNTGELFF | TRBV9 | 16 | NA | TRBJ2-2 | NA
TGTGCCAGCAGTTGGTATCGTGGAGAGGGGGCCGCCATCTTCTCCTACAATGAGCAGTTCTTC | CASSWYRGEGAAIFSYNEQFF | TRBV28 | 21 | TRBD1 | TRBJ2-1 | NA
TGCAGCGTACCGAGGGGGCTTGGGGAGCAGTACTTC | CSVPRGLGEQYF | TRBV29-1 | 12 | TRBD1 | TRBJ2-7 | once
TGTGCCAGCAGCTTAGCCGGGGCCATGGGGGGTGAGCAGTTCTTC | CASSLAGAMGGEQFF | TRBV11-3 | 15 | NA | TRBJ2-1 | few
TGTGCCAGCAGCTTAGGCGGGGGAGCCACAGATACGCAGTATTTT | CASSLGGGATDTQYF | TRBV7-7 | 15 | TRBD2 | TRBJ2-3 | NA
TGCGCCAGCAGCCAGGGGAACAGACTAACGCAGTATTTT | CASSQGNRLTQYF | TRBV4-3 | 13 | NA | TRBJ2-3 | NA
TGTGCCAGCAGACCAGGGTCATTCGGAGATACGCAGTATTTT | CASRPGSFGDTQYF | TRBV6-1 | 14 | NA | TRBJ2-3 | NA
TGTGCCAGCAGCCGGGGGGGCCTCTACGAGCAGTACTTC | CASSRGGLYEQYF | TRBV28 | 13 | TRBD2 | TRBJ2-7 | NA
TGTGCCAGCAGTCTAATACGGGGGGCGCGGAGTCAGCCCCAGCATTTT | CASSLIRGARSQPQHF | TRBV28 | 16 | NA | TRBJ1-5 | NA
TGTGCCAGCAGCTTCACCGGGACAGATACGCAGTATTTT | CASSFTGTDTQYF | TRBV11-3 | 13 | NA | TRBJ2-3 | NA
TGTGCCAGCAGCCAACAGGGTCAGGAATACAATGAGCAGTTCTTC | CASSQQGQEYNEQFF | TRBV7-3 | 15 | NA | TRBJ2-1 | NA
TGCGCCAGCAGCTCAGGACTAGCGGGGGACGTACACAATGAGCAGTTCTTC | CASSSGLAGDVHNEQFF | TRBV5-1 | 17 | TRBD2 | TRBJ2-1 | NA
TGTGCCAGCAGTCGACAGAGATGGAGCTCTGGAAACACCATATATTTT | CASSRQRWSSGNTIYF | TRBV28 | 16 | NA | TRBJ1-3 | NA
TGTGCCAGCAGCGTAGTGTCCCGGGACAGGGGCCCTGAAGCTTTCTTT | CASSVVSRDRGPEAFF | TRBV9 | 16 | TRBD1 | TRBJ1-1 | once
TGTGCCAGCAGCGCACCGACAGGGATCGAGCAGTACTTC | CASSAPTGIEQYF | TRBV5-5 | 13 | TRBD1 | TRBJ2-7 | NA
TGCGCCAGCAGCCAAGATCAGTCGGGGTGGGAGCAGTACTTC | CASSQDQSGWEQYF | TRBV4-1 | 14 | NA | TRBJ2-7 | NA
TGTGCCAGTAGTACACCGGGACAGGGCTCTGGAAACACCATATATTTT | CASSTPGQGSGNTIYF | TRBV19 | 16 | TRBD1 | TRBJ1-3 | few
TGTGTCAGCAGCTTGGAACCCGCACGGGGTGGGGGCTACACCTTC | CVSSLEPARGGGYTF | TRBV5-4 | 15 | NA | TRBJ1-2 | NA
TGTGCCAGTCGACCCGGGACAGGGAGGAATAATTCACCCCTCCACTTT | CASRPGTGRNNSPLHF | TRBV19 | 16 | TRBD1 | TRBJ1-6 | NA
TGTGCCAGCAGCAAAGCGCGGACAGGGCCCACTAGATATGGCTACACCTTC | CASSKARTGPTRYGYTF | TRBV21-1 | 17 | NA | TRBJ1-2 | NA
TGTACCAGTAGTTTTACCGGGACAGGGACGTACCCCGGGGCCAACGTCCTGACTTTC | CTSSFTGTGTYPGANVLTF | TRBV19 | 19 | TRBD1 | TRBJ2-6 | NA
TGTGCCAGCAGTTCTCCAAGCGGGGGCCAAGAGACCCAGTACTTC | CASSSPSGGQETQYF | TRBV2 | 15 | TRBD2 | TRBJ2-5 | NA
TGTGCCAGCTCACTGGGGACAGGGAGCTCTGGAAACACCATATATTTT | CASSLGTGSSGNTIYF | TRBV18 | 16 | TRBD1 | TRBJ1-3 | NA
TGCGCCAGCAGCCAAGAGGGGGGTGTGACTGAAGCTTTCTTT | CASSQEGGVTEAFF | TRBV4-3 | 14 | NA | TRBJ1-1 | few
TGCGCCAGCAGCTTGGATGTGACAGGACCCCTCACCGGGGAGCTGTTTTTT | CASSLDVTGPLTGELFF | TRBV5-1 | 17 | NA | TRBJ2-2 | NA
TGTGCCAGCAGCCCACAGGGGTGGGGCACTGAAGCTTTCTTT | CASSPQGWGTEAFF | TRBV27 | 14 | TRBD1 | TRBJ1-1 | NA
TGTGCCAGCAGCTCGATGATGACTAGCGGTTCCACAGATACGCAGTATTTT | CASSSMMTSGSTDTQYF | TRBV5-8 | 17 | TRBD2 | TRBJ2-3 | NA
TGTGCCAGCAGCGGACAGGGAGGACTGTTTTTT | CASSGQGGLFF | TRBV9 | 11 | TRBD1 | TRBJ1-4 | once
TGTGCCAGCAGCAGCGGGCGGAACTATGGCTACCCCTTC | CASSSGRNYGYPF | TRBV6-5 | 13 | NA | TRBJ1-2 | NA
TGTGCCAGCAGCTTAATAGACAGGGCCTTTACCTACGAGCAGTACTTC | CASSLIDRAFTYEQYF | TRBV7-2 | 16 | TRBD1 | TRBJ2-7 | NA